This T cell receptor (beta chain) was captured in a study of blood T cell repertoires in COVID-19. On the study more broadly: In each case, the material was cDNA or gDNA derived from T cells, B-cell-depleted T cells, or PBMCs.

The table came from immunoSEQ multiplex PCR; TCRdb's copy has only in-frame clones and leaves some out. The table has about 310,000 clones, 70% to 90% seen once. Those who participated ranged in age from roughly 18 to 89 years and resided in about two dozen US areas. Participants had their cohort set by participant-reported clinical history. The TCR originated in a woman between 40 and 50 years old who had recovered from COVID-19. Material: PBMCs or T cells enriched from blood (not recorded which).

This CDR3 is CASSTGLADITDTQYF. The DNA for the CDR3 is TGCGCCAGCAGCACGGGACTAGCGGACATCACAGATACGCAGTATTTT. The chain combines TRBV5-1 with TRBJ2-3; 11 bases fit TRBD2. Germline V gives CDR1 SGHRS, CDR2 YFSETQ. The CDR3 spans 16 residues. Trimming cost V 4 bases and J 2 bases; bases outside gene matches: 6.